Presented here are 15 T cell receptor beta chains from one specimen sequenced in a study of vaccination effects on CD4 cells after COVID-19. These receptors lack a known antigen. On day 10 of culture, CD4+ T cells were separated out. Two-dose vaccination with either BNT162b2 or mRNA-1273 was given to the participants. Repertoires were generated with immunoSEQ multiplex PCR, while TCRdb's copy carries only in-frame clones and drops some. The sample contains some 70,000 clones, approximately 79% of which appear only once. Specimen: CD4+ T cells from PBMCs cultured without peptide, collected after COVID-19 vaccination. The receptor source for this set is a human donor who received a COVID-19 vaccine.

This clone was seen only a few times. The rearrangement links TRBV7-9 to TRBJ2-7; 8 nucleotides match TRBD1. This CDR3 is 14 amino acids long. The germline V gene encodes CDR1 SEHNR and CDR2 FQNEAQ (reference sequence). The V segment lost 3 bases and the J segment 5 bases; nucleotides outside the gene matches: 6. CDR3 in DNA: TGTGCCAGCAGCTTCACGCTGACAGGGGACGAGCAGTACGTC. Translated: CASSFTLTGDEQYV.

CDR3 coding DNA: TGTGCCAGCAGTGTTAGGACAGATGGGCCGTTCTTC. Protein: CASSVRTDGPFF. The chain is built from TRBV2 and TRBJ2-1, with D maybe TRBD1 (6 bases). Trimming took off 4 bases at V and 15 bases at J, with 16 bases between the two ends. Looked up from germline, CDR1 is SNHLY and CDR2 is FYNNEI. This CDR3 comprises 12 residues.

This sequence joins TRBV7-2 and TRBJ2-1, with 13 bases identical to TRBD2. CDR1 is SGHTA, CDR2 FQGNSA, per germline. The V segment lost 2 bases and the J segment 13 bases; nucleotides outside the gene matches: 5. The CDR3 covers 14 residues. Written as DNA, the CDR3 is TGTGCCAGCAGCTTAACTAGCGGGGGGGCCCTTCAGTTCTTC. Its translation: CASSLTSGGALQFF.

This chain uses TRBV4-1 with TRBJ2-5; TRBD1 or TRBD2 may be the D gene (6 bases each). Germline V CDR1 and CDR2: MGHRA, YSYEKL. The CDR3 runs 17 residues. V lost 1 base to trimming and J lost 2 bases, with 17 bases between them. The CDR3 coding sequence is TGCGCCAGCAGCCAAGTATTGACCCGGGGGCGACAAGAGACCCAGTACTTC. It is translated as CASSQVLTRGRQETQYF.

This chain links TRBV2 with TRBJ2-5, with TRBD1 matching 8 bases. CDR3 length: 15 amino acids. Trimming took 5 bases from V and 3 from J; bases not matched to a gene: 8. The germline CDR1 and CDR2 sequences are SNHLY and FYNNEI. The CDR3 sequence: CASSRSPGQEETQYF. The DNA for the CDR3 is TGTGCCAGCAGTAGAAGTCCGGGACAGGAAGAGACCCAGTACTTC.

The V gene is TRBV7-3, the J gene TRBJ1-1; 10 bases are a match to TRBD1. This CDR3 is built from 14 residues. V gave up 5 bases and J gave up 6 bases; unmatched junction bases: 6. Germline V lookup: CDR1 SGHTA, CDR2 FQGTGA. CDR3 residues: CASSRGQGWAEAFF. The CDR3 DNA sequence: TGTGCCAGCAGCCGGGGACAGGGGTGGGCTGAAGCTTTCTTT.

The chain joins TRBV7-2 to TRBJ1-5; tentatively, D is TRBD1 (6 bases). The CDR3 spans 17 residues. From germline, CDR1 is SGHTA and CDR2 FQGNSA. With 1 base removed from V and 0 bases from J, the gap between germline ends came to 13 bases. The CDR3 region is CASSLGGGGYSNQPQHF. The DNA for the CDR3 is TGTGCCAGCAGCTTAGGCGGGGGCGGATATAGCAATCAGCCCCAGCATTTT.

V gene TRBV14 combines with J gene TRBJ2-1; TRBD2 matches at 7 bases. The length of the CDR3 is 17 residues. Per germline, CDR1 SGHDN and CDR2 FVKESK. V lost 3 bases to trimming and J lost 8 bases; unmatched junction nucleotides: 16. DNA for the CDR3: TGTGCCAGCAGCCATCCCCGCTCCAGCGGGGTCCGGGATGAGCAGTTCTTC. Protein product: CASSHPRSSGVRDEQFF.

The genes are TRBV18 and TRBJ1-5; unclear D gene. V was shortened by 3 bases and J by 0 bases, with 3 bases between the two germline ends. CDR3 length: 13 amino acids. CDR1 KGHSH and CDR2 LQKENI come from the germline V gene. CDR3 amino acids: CASSPSSNQPQHF. Written as DNA, the CDR3 is TGTGCCAGCTCACCCAGTAGCAATCAGCCCCAGCATTTT. Using reference TRBV18 and TRBJ1-5 for the parts outside the CDR3, the full variable domain is NAGVMQNPRHLVRRRGQEARLRCSPMKGHSHVYWYRQLPEEGLKFMVYLQKENIIDESGMPKERFSAEFPKEGPSILRIQQVVRGDSAAYFCASSPSSNQPQHFGDGTRLSIL.

The rearrangement links TRBV18 to TRBJ2-3; D unclear. The V end lost 0 bases, the J end lost 6 bases, and 10 bases lay between the germline ends. Germline V gene lookup returns CDR1 KGHSH and CDR2 LQKENI. The CDR3 loop spans 14 amino acids. CDR3 nucleotide sequence: TGTGCCAGCTCACCACCGACCCGGTCCGATACGCAGTATTTT. This encodes CASSPPTRSDTQYF.

The chain joins TRBV5-1 to TRBJ2-5, with 9 bases fitting TRBD1. The V gene end was trimmed by 2 bases and the J gene end by 2 bases; junction bases not matched to a gene: 4. There are 15 residues in the CDR3. CDR1 and CDR2 from the germline V gene are SGHRS and YFSETQ. The CDR3 protein is CASSFGGQGQETQYF. CDR3 coding DNA: TGCGCCAGCAGCTTTGGTGGACAGGGGCAAGAGACCCAGTACTTC. Based on the CDR3 plus reference TRBV5-1 and TRBJ2-5, the full variable domain is KAGVTQTPRYLIKTRGQQVTLSCSPISGHRSVSWYQQTPGQGLQFLFEYFSETQRNKGNFPGRFSGRQFSNSRSEMNVSTLELGDSALYLCASSFGGQGQETQYFGPGTRLLVL.

The chain couples TRBV10-2 to TRBJ2-2; TRBD1 aligns across 7 bases. V trimming: 6 bases; J trimming: 4 bases; junction bases outside the gene matches: 8. The CDR3 consists of 15 residues. In germline, CDR1 is WSHSY, CDR2 SAAADI. CDR3 DNA sequence: TGCGCCAGCAGCCTAGGACAGGTTGGCACCGGGGAGCTGTTTTTT. Protein: CASSLGQVGTGELFF.

The V call is TRBV3-1 (or the pseudogene TRBV3-2), the J call TRBJ1-2; D is unclear. Germline assignment: CDR1 LGHDT and CDR2 YNNKEL (reference sequence). The CDR3 runs 16 residues. Trimming removed 1 base from V and 4 bases from J, with 16 bases in between. CDR3 residues: CASSQGMEGSGYGYTF. Written as DNA, the CDR3 is TGTGCCAGCAGCCAAGGAATGGAGGGTTCGGGCTATGGCTACACCTTC.

This chain uses TRBV6-6 with TRBJ2-3; 9 bases agree with TRBD2. Germline CDR1 reads MNHNY; CDR2 reads SVGAGI (reference sequence). Trimming at V came to 4 bases and at J to 6 bases, leaving 11 bases not matched to a gene. This CDR3 has 16 residues. CDR3 nucleotides: TGTGCCAGCAGTTCCGTCGGGCTAGCGGGGACTGATACGCAGTATTTT. This codes for CASSSVGLAGTDTQYF.

This chain uses TRBV7-2 with TRBJ1-2, with a tentative D call TRBD1 (5 bases). Germline V gives CDR1 SGHTA, CDR2 FQGNSA. The ends were cut back, 8 bases at V and 4 bases at J, with 17 bases in the middle. The CDR3 consists of 14 residues. The DNA for the CDR3 is TGTGCCAGCCATTCTCCGGGACGGTTCTATGGCTACACCTTC. Protein: CASHSPGRFYGYTF.